This is a list of T cell receptor beta chains from one sample in a study of blood T cell repertoires in COVID-19. Using immunoSEQ multiplex PCR, the repertoire was profiled, and TCRdb retains in-frame clones only, with some absent. The repertoire holds around 140,000 clones, with about 76% as singletons. The sequencing input was peripheral blood. These receptors originate from a human donor in a cohort sampled during active COVID-19. CDR3s include the opening cysteine and the closing phenylalanine or tryptophan. Each record gives: V gene, D gene, clone size, J gene, CDR3 DNA, CDR3 protein. The D gene is left open where the match is weak. Clone size is not always given. Where it is, it says once, few, many or a class for expanded clones.

>TRBV3-1/TRBV3-2|NA|NA|TRBJ1-1
TGTGCCAGCAGCCAAAGCGACACTGAAGCTTTCTTT
CASSQSDTEAFF
>TRBV19|TRBD1|NA|TRBJ2-7
TGTGCCAGTAGTCCCGGGACAGTCTACGAGCAGTACTTC
CASSPGTVYEQYF
>TRBV5-1|TRBD1|NA|TRBJ1-2
TGCGCCAGCAGCTTGGATCGCAGGGGGCTCGGCTACACCTTC
CASSLDRRGLGYTF
>TRBV21-1|NA|NA|TRBJ1-5
TGTGCCAGCAGCAAGGAGACCCGGGAGGGGGCTCAGCCCCAGCATTTT
CASSKETREGAQPQHF
>TRBV5-6|TRBD2|NA|TRBJ2-7
TGTGCCAGCAGATCCAGACTAGCGGGGGTCTACGAGCAGTACTTC
CASRSRLAGVYEQYF
>TRBV28|NA|NA|TRBJ2-7
TGTGCCAGCAGCGCGAACGGACAGTACTCCTACGAGCAGTACTTC
CASSANGQYSYEQYF
>TRBV5-1|TRBD1|NA|TRBJ2-3
TGCGCCAGCAGCTGGGACAGGGGCACAGATACGCAGTATTTT
CASSWDRGTDTQYF
>TRBV13|TRBD2|NA|TRBJ2-7
TGTGCCAGCAGCCGGGGGGGACTAGCGTCTTACGAGCAGTACTTC
CASSRGGLASYEQYF
>TRBV19|TRBD1|NA|TRBJ2-3
TGTGCCAGTAGTATAGGGGACAGCTCAGATACGCAGTATTTT
CASSIGDSSDTQYF
>TRBV3-1/TRBV3-2|TRBD2|NA|TRBJ2-1
TGTGCCAGCAGCCCCCTTCTAGCGGGAGGGAGAAATGAGCAGTTCTTC
CASSPLLAGGRNEQFF
>TRBV20-1|TRBD2|NA|TRBJ2-5
TGCAGTGCTAGTAGCCCCTCGGGGGGAGAGACCCAGTACTTC
CSASSPSGGETQYF
>TRBV19|NA|NA|TRBJ2-7
TGTGCCAGTATCCTCCTGCCCGGGGGTAGGTACGAGCAGTACTTC
CASILLPGGRYEQYF
>TRBV7-3|NA|NA|TRBJ1-2
TGTGCCAGCAGCTCGGGCCCCGGGGGTTCTGGCTACACCTTC
CASSSGPGGSGYTF
>TRBV6-5|NA|NA|TRBJ1-2
TGTGCCAGCAACCGTATAGGGGTAGGCTACACCTTC
CASNRIGVGYTF
>TRBV19|NA|NA|TRBJ1-5
TGTGCCAGTAGTAACGACGGAGATAGCAATCAGCCCCAGCATTTT
CASSNDGDSNQPQHF
>TRBV5-4|TRBD2|NA|TRBJ2-2
TGTGCCAGCAGCCCTACTAGCGGGCAGAACACCGGGGAGCTGTTTTTT
CASSPTSGQNTGELFF
>TRBV7-8|TRBD2|few|TRBJ2-7
TGTGCCAGCAGCCCGGGGACTAGCGGAAACGAGCAGTACTTC
CASSPGTSGNEQYF
>TRBV9|NA|once|TRBJ2-5
TGTGCCAGCAGCGTATATTCCCAAGAGACCCAGTACTTC
CASSVYSQETQYF
>TRBV24-1|TRBD2|few|TRBJ2-7
TGTGCCACCCGCGGGGGATCCTCCTACGAGCAGTACTTC
CATRGGSSYEQYF
>TRBV7-2|NA|NA|TRBJ2-1
TGTGCCAGCAGCTTTCGATCTAGCGCTAATGAGCAGTTCTTC
CASSFRSSANEQFF
>TRBV11-3|TRBD2|NA|TRBJ2-1
TGTGCCAGCAGCTCTAGCGGGAGTACCTACAATGAGCAGTTCTTC
CASSSSGSTYNEQFF
>TRBV7-9|TRBD2|NA|TRBJ2-7
TGTGCCAGCAGCTTAGGACTAGCCGATCTTTACTTC
CASSLGLADLYF
>TRBV18|NA|NA|TRBJ1-4
TGTGCCAGCTCAGCTGGACAATTGGTTAATGAAAAACTGTTTTTT
CASSAGQLVNEKLFF
>TRBV9|TRBD2|NA|TRBJ2-7
TGTGCCAGCAGCGATCGGGCGGGAGGAAATGGCGAGCAGTACTTC
CASSDRAGGNGEQYF
>TRBV19|TRBD2|NA|TRBJ2-3
TGTGCCAGTAGTATAAAGGTACTAGCGGGAGACTCACAAACAGATACGCAGTATTTT
CASSIKVLAGDSQTDTQYF
>TRBV30|NA|NA|TRBJ2-5
TGTGCCTGGAGTGTCAGGGGAAGACAAGAGACCCAGTACTTC
CAWSVRGRQETQYF
>TRBV9|TRBD2|many|TRBJ2-1
TGTGCCAGCAGCGTAGCGGGGGGGCGGGAGAGATACAATGAGCAGTTCTTC
CASSVAGGRERYNEQFF
>TRBV9|TRBD1|NA|TRBJ2-1
TGTGCCAGCAGCGGGACAGGGCGGAATGAGCAGTTCTTC
CASSGTGRNEQFF
>TRBV9|NA|NA|TRBJ1-2
TGTGCCAGCAGCGGACGGTCTGTGGGCTTGAAAGGCTACACCTTC
CASSGRSVGLKGYTF
>TRBV4-1|NA|NA|TRBJ1-5
TGCGCCAGCAGCCAAGATTTGAGTCAGCCCCAGCATTTT
CASSQDLSQPQHF
>TRBV19|NA|NA|TRBJ2-3
TGTGCCAGTACCGATTTTTTGGCGGGGAGCACAGATACGCAGTATTTT
CASTDFLAGSTDTQYF
>TRBV5-6|TRBD1|NA|TRBJ1-4
TGTGCCAGCAGCGATTGGACAGGGAGGAATGAAAAACTGTTTTTT
CASSDWTGRNEKLFF
>TRBV19|TRBD1|NA|TRBJ1-2
TGTGCCAGTAGTATAGAACGGAAAACGTCGGACAGGGATCGTTTTGGCTACACCTTC
CASSIERKTSDRDRFGYTF
>TRBV5-6|NA|NA|TRBJ1-1
TGTGCCAGCAGCTTGGGACTCATTTTTGAAGCTTTCTTT
CASSLGLIFEAFF
>TRBV10-2|TRBD1|NA|TRBJ1-5
TGCGCCAGCAGCTCCGGGACAGGATATCAGCCCCAGCATTTT
CASSSGTGYQPQHF
>TRBV5-1|NA|few|TRBJ2-5
TGCGCCAGCAGCTTGGGGTTGAGGGCTATAGAGACCCAGTACTTC
CASSLGLRAIETQYF
>TRBV5-1|TRBD2|NA|TRBJ2-2
TGCGCCAGCAGCGCCGGACTAGCGGGAGCTAACACCGGGGAGCTGTTTTTT
CASSAGLAGANTGELFF
>TRBV28|NA|NA|TRBJ2-3
TGTGCCAGCAGTTTAGTGGGGGCCGGGACAGATACGCAGTATTTT
CASSLVGAGTDTQYF
>TRBV5-4|TRBD2|NA|TRBJ2-1
TGTGCCATGGTACCAGGACTAGGAAAATACAATGAGCAGTTCTTC
CAMVPGLGKYNEQFF
>TRBV11-3|NA|NA|TRBJ2-3
TGTGCCAGCAGTTCGGGACACCTTAGCACAGATACGCAGTATTTT
CASSSGHLSTDTQYF
>TRBV11-2|NA|NA|TRBJ1-2
TGTGCCAGCAGCTTAGATCTCCTCCTTTATGGCTACACCTTC
CASSLDLLLYGYTF
>TRBV28|TRBD2|NA|TRBJ2-7
TGTGCCAGCAGCTATCTAGCGGGAAACTACGAGCAGTACTTC
CASSYLAGNYEQYF
>TRBV5-4|TRBD1|once|TRBJ2-3
TGTGCCAGCAGCTTGGCCGGGACAGGGGGTACAGATACGCAGTATTTT
CASSLAGTGGTDTQYF
>TRBV14|NA|NA|TRBJ1-1
TGTGCCAGCAGCCAAGCGGGGATGAACACTGAAGCTTTCTTT
CASSQAGMNTEAFF
>TRBV18|TRBD1|NA|TRBJ1-1
TGTGCCAGCTCAACGGGACAGGGGGAGTTGAACACTGAAGCTTTCTTT
CASSTGQGELNTEAFF